This T cell receptor beta chain was captured in a study of T cell responses to AZD1222 COVID-19 vaccine. Study-level results: Most donors were white British and more were female, and clonal diversity was possibly underestimated. No day 14 peak samples; only post-peak repertoires were characterized. Regions 160-218 and 743-854 held dominance among vaccine-associated CD4 TCRs, which spanned spike.

Concerning this clone: Its specificity is unknown.

The table came from immunoSEQ multiplex PCR; TCRdb's copy has only in-frame clones and leaves some out. The data hold roughly 150,000 clones, with roughly nine tenths observed a single time. CDR3 size: 15 residues. CDR1 is MNHEY and CDR2 is SVGEGT in the germline V gene. V lost 4 bases, J lost 6 bases, and 15 bases lay in between. The sample here was peripheral blood, taken on day 0 of AZD1222 vaccination. The V call is TRBV6-2 or TRBV6-3, the J call TRBJ2-2; D possibly corresponds to TRBD2 (5 bases). The clonotype originates from an adult in good health. The CDR3 reads CASSSSKGAAGELFF. The CDR3 region has the DNA TGTGCCAGCAGTTCTTCCAAGGGAGCCGCCGGGGAGCTGTTTTTT.